This paragraph covers one TCR beta chain sequence. The data originate from a study of CD4 T cells in relation to SARS-CoV-2 and coronaviruses. The ends were cut back, 2 bases at V and 2 bases at J, with 15 bases in the middle. CDR3 size: 16 residues. CDR1 is SGHRS, CDR2 YFSETQ, per germline. CD4+ T cells from unexposed donors were obtained before the COVID-19 pandemic (2011-2018). Generated by immunoSEQ multiplex PCR, the TCRdb table keeps only in-frame clones and is missing some. The sample records 60,000 to 75,000 clones, over 85% being singletons. The sequenced sample was naive CD4+ T cells from PBMCs. The subset is: naive CD4+ T cells isolated by negative enrichment. This clonotype was obtained from a human donor in good health. The chain carries TRBV5-1 and TRBJ2-3; D is perhaps TRBD2 (6 bases). In DNA form, the CDR3 reads TGCGCCAGCAGCTTTGCAGGAGGGACCGTCACAGATACGCAGTATTTT. This encodes CASSFAGGTVTDTQYF.